This TCR beta chain comes out of a study of T-cell reconstitution after alpha-beta-depleted transplantation in children. Researchers prepared the TCRbeta library using unique molecular identifiers, the study reports. TCRdb passed the PCR reads through MiXCR, listing each CDR3 protein once. In the table there are 330,000 or so distinct CDR3 sequences, almost 8% of which are singletons. Comments on this clonotype: Its cognate antigen is unknown.

The V gene's germline CDR1 is MNHEY and CDR2 SVGAGI. The CDR3 runs to 15 residues. Trimming cost V 6 bases and J 2 bases; bases outside gene matches: 8. Points from the study as a whole: From newly produced T cells came most of the T-cell counts and diversity one year after transplant. After transplant, at about two months, alpha-beta T cells were reportedly derived from several hundred expanded graft clones.

This specimen consisted of peripheral blood, obtained 360 days after TCRalphabeta/CD19-depleted stem cell transplant. The origin of this receptor is a female patient aged 2 to 10 who had a stem cell transplant for Fanconi anemia, so the T cells may come from the graft donor. The chain carries TRBV6-5 and TRBJ1-2, with 8 bases identical to TRBD1. Here the CDR3 DNA reads TGTGCCAGCAGCCATTGGACAGGGACAAACTATGGCTACACCTTC. Translating it yields CASSHWTGTNYGYTF.